The 21 T cell receptor beta chains reported below all come from one sample, sequenced in a study of T cell changes during pregnancy in multiple sclerosis (dated by TCRdb to about 2019). Library method: the immunoSEQ multiplex PCR assay. Entries here come from immuneACCESS through TCRdb and include only in-frame sequences with V and J called. Some clones fail to appear in such tables; in the studies checked, an unresolved V gene covers under half of the shortfall, and the cause of the remainder is unknown. Across this sample there are some 38,000 clones, with approximately 94% seen only once. 0.3% to 0.45% of the sample lies in the top ten. The source was CD4+ T cells from peripheral blood mononuclear cells, collected in the second trimester of pregnancy. The source of these receptors is a female donor with multiple sclerosis, enrolled in a pregnancy study.

The chain is built from TRBV5-4 and TRBJ2-3; D gene ambiguous. The CDR3 loop spans 11 amino acids. V was trimmed by 3 bases and J by 5 bases, leaving 4 bases between them. The germline gives CDR1 SGHNT, CDR2 YYREEE (reference sequence). The DNA of the CDR3 is TGTGCCAGCAGCTCAGAAGATACGCAGTATTTT. Translated, it gives CASSSEDTQYF.

This chain links TRBV29-1 with TRBJ1-2, with D possibly TRBD1 on 6 matching bases. The CDR3 extends over 15 amino acids. Germline V CDR1 and CDR2: SQVTM, ANQGSEA. The germline V and J ends were trimmed by 3 bases and 4 bases, with 18 bases remaining between them. The DNA of the CDR3 is TGCAGCGTTGACCACTGGGCAGGGGTAGGCTATGGCTACACCTTC. This sequence encodes CSVDHWAGVGYGYTF. The complete variable domain, with remaining parts taken from reference TRBV29-1 and TRBJ1-2, reads SAVISQKPSRDICQRGTSLTIQCQVDSQVTMMFWYRQQPGQSLTLIATANQGSEATYESGFVIDKFPISRPNLTFSTLTVSNMSPEDSSIYLCSVDHWAGVGYGYTFGSGTRLTVV.

CDR3 sequence (DNA): TGCAGTGCGCGCAGGGGAGTCGCCCTCCACTTT. Translation: CSARRGVALHF. The V gene is TRBV20-1, the J gene TRBJ1-6; maybe TRBD1 (6 bases). Trimming stripped 6 bases from V and 14 bases from J, with 14 bases between. Germline values: CDR1 DFQATT, CDR2 SNEGSKA (reference sequence). This CDR3 has 11 residues.

This rearrangement joins TRBV7-7 to TRBJ2-7; a weak D match, TRBD2 (5 bases). Germline assignment: CDR1 SSHAT and CDR2 FNYEAQ (reference sequence). This CDR3 is built from 13 residues. V was clipped by 5 bases and J by 6 bases, with 14 bases between them. As DNA, the CDR3 is TGTGCCAGCAGCCCCCGTGAGGGTGGCGAGCAGTACTTC. Its translation: CASSPREGGEQYF.

The J gene is TRBJ1-2, the V gene TRBV2; 8 positions match TRBD1. The germline V gene encodes CDR1 SNHLY and CDR2 FYNNEI. The V segment lost 2 bases and the J segment 8 bases; nucleotides outside the gene matches: 7. The CDR3 consists of 14 residues. The CDR3: CASSELQGARGYTF. CDR3 nucleotide sequence: TGTGCCAGCAGTGAACTTCAGGGGGCGCGAGGCTACACCTTC. Full variable domain (outside the CDR3, taken from reference TRBV2 and TRBJ1-2): EPEVTQTPSHQVTQMGQEVILRCVPISNHLYFYWYRQILGQKVEFLVSFYNNEISEKSEIFDDQFSVERPDGSNFTLKIRSTKLEDSAMYFCASSELQGARGYTFGSGTRLTVV.

This CDR3 is CASSEARNQPQHF. CDR3 DNA sequence: TGTGCCAGCAGTGAAGCCCGCAATCAGCCCCAGCATTTT. The V call is TRBV6-4, the J call TRBJ1-5; unclear D gene. The germline V and J ends were trimmed by 3 bases and 2 bases, with 5 bases remaining between them. The germline CDR1 and CDR2 sequences are MRHNA and SNTAGT. The CDR3 is 13 amino acids.

The genes are TRBV4-3 and TRBJ1-6; D not resolved. The V end lost 4 bases, the J end lost 9 bases, and 19 bases lay between the germline ends. The CDR3 extends over 16 amino acids. Germline CDR1 is LGHNA and CDR2 is YSLEER. The DNA for the CDR3 is TGCGCCAGCAGCCTATCTTCTCCGGGGTACGGTTCACCCCTCCACTTT. This encodes CASSLSSPGYGSPLHF.

This chain joins TRBV30 and TRBJ1-1, with 7 bases aligning to TRBD1. Looked up from germline, CDR1 is GTSNPN and CDR2 is SVGIG (reference sequence). There are 15 residues in the CDR3. J lost 4 bases, V lost 2 bases, and 10 bases had no gene match. The CDR3 region is CAWSYSVAGGTEAFF. The CDR3, as DNA: TGTGCCTGGAGTTATAGTGTCGCAGGGGGCACTGAAGCTTTCTTT.

V usage is TRBV30 and J usage is TRBJ1-4; D is ambiguous. This CDR3 is 14 amino acids long. CDR1 and CDR2 from the germline V gene are GTSNPN and SVGIG (reference sequence). V was pared by 1 base and J by 0 bases, with 6 bases between. The CDR3 coding sequence is TGTGCCTGGAGTGCATCAGCAACTAATGAAAAACTGTTTTTT. Amino acid sequence: CAWSASATNEKLFF.

This rearrangement joins TRBV15 to TRBJ2-7, with D uncertain. Trimming took off 3 bases at V and 4 bases at J, with 13 bases between the two ends. From germline, CDR1 is LNHNV and CDR2 YYDKDF (reference sequence). The CDR3 loop spans 14 amino acids. CDR3 DNA sequence: TGTGCCACCAGCAGCGAACTGATCTCTTACGAGCAGTACTTC. This sequence encodes CATSSELISYEQYF.

V is TRBV30 and J is TRBJ1-5; D gene uncertain. The germline V and J ends were trimmed by 0 bases and 3 bases, with 9 bases remaining between them. This CDR3 comprises 14 residues. The germline CDR1 and CDR2 sequences are GTSNPN and SVGIG (reference sequence). This CDR3 is CAWSVRRDNQPQHF. The CDR3 DNA reads as TGTGCCTGGAGTGTTCGGAGGGACAATCAGCCCCAGCATTTT. The whole variable domain, remainder taken from reference TRBV30 and TRBJ1-5, is SQTIHQWPATLVQPVGSPLSLECTVEGTSNPNLYWYRQAAGRGLQLLFYSVGIGQISSEVPQNLSASRPQDRQFILSSKKLLLSDSGFYLCAWSVRRDNQPQHFGDGTRLSIL.

The chain is built from TRBV15 and TRBJ2-1, with 14 bases that match TRBD2. With 3 bases clipped from V and 6 bases from J, the junction kept 1 base outside the gene matches. Germline CDR1 reads LNHNV; CDR2 reads YYDKDF (reference sequence). This CDR3 comprises 15 residues. The CDR3 DNA reads TGTGCCACCAGCAGGACTAGCGGGAGGGCCAATGAGCAGTTCTTC. Residues: CATSRTSGRANEQFF.

This clone was detected only once. V gene TRBV6-6 combines with J gene TRBJ2-7; a weak D match, TRBD1 (5 bases). The CDR3 runs to 15 residues. Germline assignment: CDR1 MNHNY and CDR2 SVGAGI (reference sequence). V dropped 4 bases and J dropped 7 bases, with 20 bases sitting between them. Here the CDR3 DNA reads TGTGCCAGCAGTTCCGGACCGGCCCCCAAGGGGGAGCAGTACTTC. This translates into CASSSGPAPKGEQYF.

The gene calls are TRBV5-4 and TRBJ2-3; 12 bases are shared with TRBD1. CDR3 size: 20 residues. In germline, CDR1 is SGHNT, CDR2 YYREEE (reference sequence). The ends lost 3 bases at V and 2 bases at J; junction bases unmatched: 16. The CDR3 DNA reads as TGTGCCAGCAGCTCAAAAACCGGGACAGGGGGCAAGGGCCCCACAGATACGCAGTATTTT. It yields the protein CASSSKTGTGGKGPTDTQYF.

The rearrangement joins TRBV4-1 to TRBJ2-1; TRBD1 might be the D (7 bases). V was clipped by 4 bases and J by 12 bases, with 22 bases between them. CDR3 length: 15 amino acids. Germline lookup yields CDR1 MGHRA and CDR2 YSYEKL. The CDR3 coding sequence is TGCGCCAGCAGCCCCCAGCCGGGAGACAGGGTTGGGCAGTTCTTC. Translating it yields CASSPQPGDRVGQFF.

Worth noting for this clone: This sample includes further DNA sequences coding for the same CDR3. The chain uses TRBV5-1 and TRBJ2-1; a possible D gene is TRBD2 (5 bases). Germline loops: CDR1 SGHRS, CDR2 YFSETQ. The CDR3 extends over 15 amino acids. V was cut by 0 bases and J by 0 bases, with 7 bases left in between. The CDR3 region has the DNA TGCGCCAGCAGCTTGGCGGGGAGCTCCTACAATGAGCAGTTCTTC. Translating gives CASSLAGSSYNEQFF.

In this sample, this clone turned up once. V gene TRBV2 combines with J gene TRBJ1-5, with a weak D call TRBD1 (5 bases). The CDR3 length is 15 residues. Trimming cost V 6 bases and J 2 bases, with 14 bases left between them. The germline V gene encodes CDR1 SNHLY and CDR2 FYNNEI. The CDR3 loop is CASRSRVNGNQPQHF. The DNA for the CDR3 is TGTGCCAGCAGATCCAGGGTGAACGGCAATCAGCCCCAGCATTTT.

V usage is TRBV11-2 and J usage is TRBJ2-1, with D tentatively TRBD1 (5 bases). The CDR3 length is 15 residues. Trimming cost V 1 base and J 3 bases, with 10 bases left between them. Germline CDR1 and CDR2: SGHAT and FQNNGV. The CDR3 nucleotides are TGTGCCAGCAGCTTAGGACAGAACCTCTACAATGAGCAGTTCTTC. Translated, it gives CASSLGQNLYNEQFF.

A word on this clone: Within the sample, other DNA sequences also encode this same CDR3. The chain is built from TRBV7-2 and TRBJ2-7; D is ambiguous. Germline CDR1 SGHTA, CDR2 FQGNSA. The CDR3 loop spans 14 amino acids. Trimming removed 5 bases at V and 0 bases at J, with 11 bases between. CDR3 protein: CASSRDRSSYEQYF. CDR3 bases: TGTGCCAGCAGCAGAGACCGGAGCTCCTACGAGCAGTACTTC.

The V and J genes are TRBV15 and TRBJ1-6; D is uncertain. This CDR3 contains 15 residues. V was pared by 0 bases and J by 7 bases, with 10 bases between. Germline V gives CDR1 LNHNV, CDR2 YYDKDF (reference sequence). The CDR3 region is CATSREKSKNSPLHF. The CDR3, as DNA: TGTGCCACCAGCAGAGAAAAGAGTAAAAATTCACCCCTCCACTTT.

This clone was seen more than once but under ten times. The chain joins TRBV6-5 to TRBJ1-4; the match to TRBD1 covers 8 bases. The V and J ends lost 4 bases and 5 bases, in that order; junction bases with no gene match: 3. The CDR3 runs 14 residues. Germline V gives CDR1 MNHEY, CDR2 SVGAGI. Written as DNA, the CDR3 is TGTGCCAGCAGTTTTTCAGGGGGCAATGAAAAACTGTTTTTT. Protein: CASSFSGGNEKLFF.